The rows below give T cell receptor beta chains drawn from one sample of a study of T cells in Graves' hyperthyroidism and ophthalmopathy. From the multiplex PCR reads, TCRdb called clonotypes with MiXCR, one entry per CDR3 protein. The table includes about 480,000 distinct CDR3 sequences, roughly 24% detected once. The sequencing input was blood. Receptor source: a woman aged 30 to 39 with Graves' ophthalmopathy. CDR3s include the opening cysteine and the closing phenylalanine or tryptophan. Fields, in order: V gene, J gene, clone size, D gene, CDR3 length, CDR3 DNA, CDR3 protein. The D gene is left open where the match is weak. Only some rows state a clone size, as once, few, many or a class for expanded clones.

TRBV2	TRBJ2-7	many	.	12	TGTGCCAGCAGGAGGGACGCCTACGAGCAGTACTTC	CASRRDAYEQYF
TRBV20-1	TRBJ2-7	many	.	15	TGCAGTGCTGAGGTTATTGGGACGGTTCCCTACGAGCAGTACTTC	CSAEVIGTVPYEQYF
TRBV29-1	TRBJ2-2	.	TRBD2	15	TGCAGCGTTGAAGACCCTAGCGGGGGATTCGGGGAGCTGTTTTTT	CSVEDPSGGFGELFF
TRBV25-1	TRBJ1-1	many	.	14	TGTGCCAGCAGTAGAGGACGGTGGGGCACTGAAGCTTTCTTT	CASSRGRWGTEAFF
TRBV30	TRBJ1-2	once	.	12	TGTGCCTGGAGTAATGAGGGCTATGGCTACACCTTC	CAWSNEGYGYTF
TRBV4-1	TRBJ2-7	many	.	16	TGCGCCAGCAGCCCTCCGTGGGGGGTCGGTTCCTACGAGCAGTACTTC	CASSPPWGVGSYEQYF
TRBV27	TRBJ2-7	many	.	14	TGTGCCAGCAGTTTAGCGGACAATTTAAACGAGCGGTACTTC	CASSLADNLNERYF
TRBV4-1	TRBJ1-2	few	.	13	TGCGCCAGCAGCCAAAGGGGGAACTATGGCTACACCTTC	CASSQRGNYGYTF
TRBV5-1	TRBJ1-1	many	.	14	TGCGCCAGCAGCCCAGTGCTCATGAACACTGAAGCTTTCTTT	CASSPVLMNTEAFF
TRBV5-5	TRBJ1-2	many	TRBD1	14	TGTGCCAGCAGCAGGACAGGGGCGGACTATGGCTACACCTTC	CASSRTGADYGYTF
TRBV6-5	TRBJ2-7	many	.	13	TGTGCCAGCAGTTATAGGGGAGCGTACGAGCAGTACTTC	CASSYRGAYEQYF
TRBV20-1	TRBJ2-7	many	.	13	TGCAGTGCTAGGCAGCAGGGTTTCCACGAGCAGTACTTC	CSARQQGFHEQYF
TRBV6-5	TRBJ2-5	few	TRBD1	14	TGTGCCAGCAGTTACGGGACAGTAATAGAGACCCAGTACTTC	CASSYGTVIETQYF
TRBV6-1	TRBJ1-3	.	.	16	TGTGCCAGCAACTTACATGGGCGGTTCTCTGGAAACACCATATATTTT	CASNLHGRFSGNTIYF
TRBV19	TRBJ1-5	many	.	13	TGTGCCAGTAGTATGGATCGCAATCAGCCCCAGCATTTT	CASSMDRNQPQHF
TRBV25-1	TRBJ1-1	many	.	18	TGTGCCAGCAGTGATGCGAGATGGGCAGGGGATACAGACACTGAAGCTTTCTTT	CASSDARWAGDTDTEAFF
TRBV6-2/TRBV6-3	TRBJ2-5	once	.	15	TGTGCCAGCAGTACGGTCGGAGGAAACCAAGAGACCCAGTACTTC	CASSTVGGNQETQYF
TRBV5-1	TRBJ1-1	many	.	14	TGCGCCAGCAGCCCTTCCGTTTCAGACAGGGAAGCTTTCTTT	CASSPSVSDREAFF
TRBV15	TRBJ2-7	.	TRBD1	14	TGTGCCACCAGCGCTACACAGGGGGCCTACGAGCAGTACTTC	CATSATQGAYEQYF
TRBV3-1	TRBJ1-2	.	.	17	TGTGCCAGCAGCCAAGATGGTCGGGGGGGGCTCAACTATGGCTACACCTTC	CASSQDGRGGLNYGYTF
TRBV6-5	TRBJ2-7	.	.	12	TGTGCCAGCAGTTACCCCAGGGGAGAGCAGTACTTC	CASSYPRGEQYF